This T cell receptor beta chain comes out of a study of lymphopenia after photon versus proton radiotherapy. Study-wide results and caveats: Oligoclonal CD8+ Temra expansion after nadir drove photon patients' diversity drop.

This clone was seen more than once but under ten times. Its antigen remains unknown. Produced via immunoSEQ multiplex PCR; TCRdb's table is partial and in-frame only. The table lists some 70,000 clones, about nine tenths of them singletons. The sample was peripheral blood, taken from a patient treated with proton-based radiotherapy. The source of this sequence is a man aged 80 or over with esophageal cancer.

CDR3 in amino acids: CASSSNQGDTQYF. DNA of the CDR3: TGCGCCAGCAGCTCCAATCAGGGGGATACGCAGTATTTT. The genes are TRBV5-1 and TRBJ2-3, with D perhaps matching TRBD1 (6 bases). Germline CDR1 SGHRS, CDR2 YFSETQ. This CDR3 region has 13 residues. Trimming removed 3 bases from V and 6 bases from J, with 11 bases in between.